This T cell receptor (beta chain) was sequenced for a study of glioma-infiltrating T cells after dendritic cell vaccination. The study, taken as a whole, reports: Patients with more pretreatment TILs had longer time to progression and survival.

In germline, CDR1 is SGHRS, CDR2 YFSETQ. J gave up 2 bases and V 0 bases, and 6 bases lay outside the gene matches. The CDR3 covers 17 residues. Sequenced by immunoSEQ multiplex PCR; TCRdb stores in-frame clones only, minus some. The sample consists of about 32,000 clones, 90% of them appearing once. A note on this clone: Its antigen is undetermined.

Material: blood, obtained before dendritic cell vaccination. The gene calls are TRBV5-1 and TRBJ2-3; 10 nucleotides align to TRBD1. This TCR was recovered from a human donor with glioblastoma. CDR3 residues: CASSLAETGGPTDTQYF. The CDR3 DNA reads as TGCGCCAGCAGCTTGGCCGAGACAGGGGGCCCCACAGATACGCAGTATTTT.